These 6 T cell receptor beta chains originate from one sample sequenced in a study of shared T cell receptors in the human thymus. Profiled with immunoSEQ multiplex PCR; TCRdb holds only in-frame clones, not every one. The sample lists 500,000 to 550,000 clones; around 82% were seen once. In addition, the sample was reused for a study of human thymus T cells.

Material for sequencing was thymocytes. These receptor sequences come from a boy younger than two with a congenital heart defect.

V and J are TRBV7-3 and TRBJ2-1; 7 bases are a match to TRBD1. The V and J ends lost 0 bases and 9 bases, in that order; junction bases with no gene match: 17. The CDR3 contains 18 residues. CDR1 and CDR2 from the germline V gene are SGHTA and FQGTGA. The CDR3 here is CASSLTNGKTRHRGEQFF. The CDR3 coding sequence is TGTGCCAGCAGCTTAACCAACGGAAAGACCCGACACAGGGGTGAGCAGTTCTTC.

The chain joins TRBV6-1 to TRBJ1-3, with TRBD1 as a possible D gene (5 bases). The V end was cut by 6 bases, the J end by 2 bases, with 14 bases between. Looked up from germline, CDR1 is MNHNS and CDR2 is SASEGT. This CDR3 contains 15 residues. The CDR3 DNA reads TGTGCCAGCAGCGCTAAATACAGGCCTGGAAACACCATATATTTT. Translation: CASSAKYRPGNTIYF.

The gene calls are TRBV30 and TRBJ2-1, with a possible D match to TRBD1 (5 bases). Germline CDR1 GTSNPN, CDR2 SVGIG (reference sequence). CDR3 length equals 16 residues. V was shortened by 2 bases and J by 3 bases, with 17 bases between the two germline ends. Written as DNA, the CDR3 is TGTGCCTGGAGTCCGCCCCCGGGCGGACACTACAATGAGCAGTTCTTC. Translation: CAWSPPPGGHYNEQFF.

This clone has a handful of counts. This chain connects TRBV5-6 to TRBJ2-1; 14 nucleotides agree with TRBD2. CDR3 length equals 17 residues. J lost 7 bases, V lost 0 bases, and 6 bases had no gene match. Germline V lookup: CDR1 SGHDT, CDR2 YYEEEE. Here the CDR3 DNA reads TGTGCCAGCAGCTTGGTGGGACTAGCGGGAGTCCCAAATGAGCAGTTCTTC. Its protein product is CASSLVGLAGVPNEQFF.

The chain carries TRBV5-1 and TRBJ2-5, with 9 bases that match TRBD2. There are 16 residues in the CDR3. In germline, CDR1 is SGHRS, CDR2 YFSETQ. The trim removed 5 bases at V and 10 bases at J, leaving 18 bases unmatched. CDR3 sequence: CASSCSWREGKRGQYF. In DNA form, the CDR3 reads TGCGCCAGCAGTTGTTCGTGGCGGGAGGGGAAGAGAGGCCAGTACTTC.

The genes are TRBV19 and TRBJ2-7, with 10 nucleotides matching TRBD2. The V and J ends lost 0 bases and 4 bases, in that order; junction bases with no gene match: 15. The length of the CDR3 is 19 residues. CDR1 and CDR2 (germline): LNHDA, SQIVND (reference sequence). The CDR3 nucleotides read TGTGCCAGTAGTATAGATCCTACTCTAGCGGGAGAGTTGGGATACGAGCAGTACTTC. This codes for CASSIDPTLAGELGYEQYF.